This T cell receptor (beta chain) appears in the sequencing data of a study of T-cell reconstitution after alpha-beta-depleted transplantation in children. Study-wide findings and caveats: TCRbeta diversity was high at day 60 in some patients (a result of surviving recipient T cells and thymic progenitors). There were reportedly several hundred expanded graft clones from which alpha-beta T cells came about two months after transplant. Newly produced T cells mostly provided counts and TCRbeta diversity after one year, as hyperexpanded clones declined.

Library preparation (for TCRbeta) was performed with unique molecular identifiers. TCRdb ran MiXCR on the PCR reads and lists one entry per CDR3 protein. The top ten hold about 5% of the sample, which has some 830,000 distinct CDR3 sequences, about 15% seen once. On this clonotype: Its antigen is currently unknown.

This CDR3 has 12 amino acids. V was cut by 1 base and J by 4 bases, with 7 bases left in between. Germline V gene sequence: CDR1 SQVTM, CDR2 ANQGSEA. The chain recombines TRBV29-1 with TRBJ1-2, with unresolved D. The specimen was PBMCs, mostly from graft donor cells, collected 360 days after TCRalphabeta/CD19-depleted stem cell transplant. This receptor was identified in a male patient between 5 and 17 years old who had a stem cell transplant for acute lymphoblastic leukemia, so the T cells may come from the graft donor. The CDR3 here is CSVEVGFYGYTF. As DNA, the CDR3 is TGCAGCGTTGAAGTAGGGTTCTATGGCTACACCTTC.